This T cell receptor (beta chain) comes out of a study of human T cells and chemical hapten exposure. Study summary: There were weekly diphenylcyclopropenone doses to the scalp for patients throughout the approximately 25-week study.

Study-level findings and limits: Having alopecia, donors may respond immunologically unlike healthy people.

As for time point: patch test 2, 6 weeks after DPC sensitization. Treatment described: therapeutic diphenylcyclopropenone sensitization with weekly scalp DPC. In its sample, this clonotype was seen a few times. The antigen is not known. TCRdb redid the calling of the RACE reads with MiXCR, one entry per CDR3 protein. This table has about 84,000 distinct CDR3 sequences, 8% to 13% appearing once. Germline V gene lookup returns CDR1 SQVTM and CDR2 ANQGSEA. The CDR3 runs 13 residues. V lost 0 bases to trimming and J lost 7 bases, with 12 bases between them. The receptor was isolated from a woman between 50 and 59 years old with alopecia areata. Some clones in this sample may be carry-over from other donors' samples. The chain employs TRBV29-1 and TRBJ1-2; no firm D call. The specimen was whole blood, collected in connection with sensitization to the hapten diphenylcyclopropenone (DPC). CDR3 DNA: TGCAGCGTTGAAGATCTTGGGTCCGCTGGCTACACCTTC. Protein product: CSVEDLGSAGYTF. The whole variable domain, remainder taken from reference TRBV29-1 and TRBJ1-2, is SAVISQKPSRDICQRGTSLTIQCQVDSQVTMMFWYRQQPGQSLTLIATANQGSEATYESGFVIDKFPISRPNLTFSTLTVSNMSPEDSSIYLCSVEDLGSAGYTFGSGTRLTVV.